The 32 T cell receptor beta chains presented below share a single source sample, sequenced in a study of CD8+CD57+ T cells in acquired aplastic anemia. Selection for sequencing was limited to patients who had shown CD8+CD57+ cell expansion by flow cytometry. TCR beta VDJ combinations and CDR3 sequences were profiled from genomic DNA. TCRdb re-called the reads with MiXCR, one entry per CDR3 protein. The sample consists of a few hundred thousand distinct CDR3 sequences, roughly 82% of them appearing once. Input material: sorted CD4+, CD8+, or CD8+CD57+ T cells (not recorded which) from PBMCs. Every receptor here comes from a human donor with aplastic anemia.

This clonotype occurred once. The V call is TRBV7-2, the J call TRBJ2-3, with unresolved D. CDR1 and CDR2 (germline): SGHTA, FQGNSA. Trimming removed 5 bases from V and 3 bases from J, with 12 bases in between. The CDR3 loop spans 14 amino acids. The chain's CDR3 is CASSQTIVTDTQYF. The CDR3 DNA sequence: TGTGCCAGCAGCCAAACAATCGTAACAGATACGCAGTATTTT.

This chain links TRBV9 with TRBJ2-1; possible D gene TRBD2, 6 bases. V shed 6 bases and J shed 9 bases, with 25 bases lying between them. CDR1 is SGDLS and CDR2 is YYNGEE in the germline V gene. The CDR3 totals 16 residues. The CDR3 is CASIAGSGTRHFEQFF. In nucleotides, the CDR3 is TGTGCCAGCATCGCGGGGTCAGGTACGCGGCATTTTGAGCAGTTCTTC.

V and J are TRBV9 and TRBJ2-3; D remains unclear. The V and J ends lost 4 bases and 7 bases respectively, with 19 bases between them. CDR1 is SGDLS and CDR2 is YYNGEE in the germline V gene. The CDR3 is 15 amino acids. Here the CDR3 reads CASSLGSGRKYTQYF. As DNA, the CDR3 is TGTGCCAGCAGCTTAGGGTCCGGTAGGAAATATACGCAGTATTTT. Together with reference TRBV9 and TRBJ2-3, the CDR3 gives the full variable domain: DSGVTQTPKHLITATGQRVTLRCSPRSGDLSVYWYQQSLDQGLQFLIQYYNGEERAKGNILERFSAQQFPDLHSELNLSSLELGDSALYFCASSLGSGRKYTQYFGPGTRLTVL.

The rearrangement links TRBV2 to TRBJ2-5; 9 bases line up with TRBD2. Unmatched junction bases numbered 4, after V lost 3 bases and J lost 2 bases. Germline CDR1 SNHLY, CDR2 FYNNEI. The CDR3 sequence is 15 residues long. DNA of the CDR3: TGTGCCAGCAGTGAGCTAGCGGGGAGACAAGAGACCCAGTACTTC. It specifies CASSELAGRQETQYF.

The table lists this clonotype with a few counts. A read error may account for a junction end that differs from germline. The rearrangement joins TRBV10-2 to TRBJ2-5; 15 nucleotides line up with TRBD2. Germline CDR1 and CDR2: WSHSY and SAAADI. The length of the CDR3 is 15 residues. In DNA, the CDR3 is TGCGCCAGCAGTACGGGACTAGCGGGGGGAGAGGCCCAGTACTTC. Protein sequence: CASSTGLAGGEAQYF.

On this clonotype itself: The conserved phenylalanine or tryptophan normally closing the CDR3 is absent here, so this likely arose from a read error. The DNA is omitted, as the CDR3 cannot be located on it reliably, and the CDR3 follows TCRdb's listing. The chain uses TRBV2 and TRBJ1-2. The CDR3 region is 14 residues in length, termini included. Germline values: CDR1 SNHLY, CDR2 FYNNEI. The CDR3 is CASSVGGINDGFFV.

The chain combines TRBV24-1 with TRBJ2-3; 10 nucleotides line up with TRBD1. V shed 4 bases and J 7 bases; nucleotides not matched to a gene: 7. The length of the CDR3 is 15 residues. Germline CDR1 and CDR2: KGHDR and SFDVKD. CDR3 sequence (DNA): TGTGCCACCAGTGACGGGGGACAGGGGTGGAATACGCAGTATTTT. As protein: CATSDGGQGWNTQYF.

The DNA for the CDR3 is TGTGCCAGCAGCTCCCACCGGCCGACTAGCGGGAGGATGGGAGAGACCCAGTACTTC. Translating gives CASSSHRPTSGRMGETQYF. V is TRBV7-2 and J is TRBJ2-5; 13 bases fit TRBD2. Looked up from germline, CDR1 is SGHTA and CDR2 is FQGNSA. The junction had 15 bases not matched to a gene; V was cut back by 4 bases and J by 4 bases. The CDR3 covers 19 residues.

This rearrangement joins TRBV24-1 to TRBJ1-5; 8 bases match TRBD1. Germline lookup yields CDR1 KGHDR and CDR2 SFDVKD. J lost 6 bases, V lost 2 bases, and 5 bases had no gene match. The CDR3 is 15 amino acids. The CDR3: CATSDSRTGFQPQHF. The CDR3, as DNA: TGTGCCACCAGTGATTCCCGGACAGGGTTTCAGCCCCAGCATTTT.

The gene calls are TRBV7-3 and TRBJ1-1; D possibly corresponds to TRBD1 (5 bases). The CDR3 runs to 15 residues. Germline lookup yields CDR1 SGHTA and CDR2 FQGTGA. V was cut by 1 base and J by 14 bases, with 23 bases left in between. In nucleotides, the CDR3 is TGTGCCAGCAGCTTAAATGGGGGTTCGAACACCGGGGAGTTCTTT. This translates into CASSLNGGSNTGEFF.

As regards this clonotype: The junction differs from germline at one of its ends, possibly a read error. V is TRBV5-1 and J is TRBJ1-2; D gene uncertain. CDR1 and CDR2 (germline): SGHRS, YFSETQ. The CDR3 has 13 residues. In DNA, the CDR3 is TGTGCCAGCAGCGTGGTCCGGGGAGGTGGCTACACCTTC. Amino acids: CASSVVRGGGYTF.

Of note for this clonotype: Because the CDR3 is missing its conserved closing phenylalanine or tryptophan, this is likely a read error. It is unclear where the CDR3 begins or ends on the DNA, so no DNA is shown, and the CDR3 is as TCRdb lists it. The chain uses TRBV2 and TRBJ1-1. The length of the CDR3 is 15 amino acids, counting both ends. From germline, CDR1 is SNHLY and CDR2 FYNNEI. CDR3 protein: CASGVEGTETQYFFL.

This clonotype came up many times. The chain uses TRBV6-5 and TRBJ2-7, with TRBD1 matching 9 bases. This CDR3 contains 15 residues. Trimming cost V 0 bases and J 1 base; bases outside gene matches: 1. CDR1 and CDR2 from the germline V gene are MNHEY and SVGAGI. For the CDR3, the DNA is TGTGCCAGCAGTTACTCGGGACAGGGTTCCTACGAGCAGTACTTC. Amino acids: CASSYSGQGSYEQYF.

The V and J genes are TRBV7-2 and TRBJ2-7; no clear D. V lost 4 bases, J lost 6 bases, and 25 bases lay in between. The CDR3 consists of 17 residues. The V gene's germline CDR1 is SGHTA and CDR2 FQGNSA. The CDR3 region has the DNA TGTGCCAGCAGCTCTTATCCAGACGGGCCGGCCTTTTCCGAGCAGTACGTC. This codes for CASSSYPDGPAFSEQYV.

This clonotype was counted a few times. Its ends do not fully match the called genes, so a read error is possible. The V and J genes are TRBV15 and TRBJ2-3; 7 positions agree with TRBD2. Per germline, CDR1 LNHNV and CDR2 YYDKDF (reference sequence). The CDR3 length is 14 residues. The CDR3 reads CASSGPGGPYAQYF. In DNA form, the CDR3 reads TGTGCCAGCAGCGGCCCGGGAGGACCCTATGCGCAGTATTTC.

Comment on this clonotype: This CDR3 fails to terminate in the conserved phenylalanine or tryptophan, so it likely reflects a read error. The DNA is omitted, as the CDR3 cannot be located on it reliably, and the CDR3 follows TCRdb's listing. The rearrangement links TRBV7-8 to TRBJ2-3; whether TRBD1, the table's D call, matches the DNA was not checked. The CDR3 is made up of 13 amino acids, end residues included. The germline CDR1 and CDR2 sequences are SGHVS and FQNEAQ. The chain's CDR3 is CASGVGGADEQQY.

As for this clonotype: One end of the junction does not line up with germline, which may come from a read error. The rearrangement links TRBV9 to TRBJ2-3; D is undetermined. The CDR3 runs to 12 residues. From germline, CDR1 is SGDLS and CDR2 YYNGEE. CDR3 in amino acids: CASGVASNTQYF. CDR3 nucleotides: TGTGCCAGCGGCGTAGCTTCGAATACTCAGTATTTT.

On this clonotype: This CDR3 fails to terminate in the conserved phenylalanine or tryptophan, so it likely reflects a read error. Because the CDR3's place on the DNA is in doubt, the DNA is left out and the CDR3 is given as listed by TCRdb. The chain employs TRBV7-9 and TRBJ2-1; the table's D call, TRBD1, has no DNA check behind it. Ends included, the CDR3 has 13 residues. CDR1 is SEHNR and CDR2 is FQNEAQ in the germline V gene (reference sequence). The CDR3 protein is CAGQGARKHEYFV.

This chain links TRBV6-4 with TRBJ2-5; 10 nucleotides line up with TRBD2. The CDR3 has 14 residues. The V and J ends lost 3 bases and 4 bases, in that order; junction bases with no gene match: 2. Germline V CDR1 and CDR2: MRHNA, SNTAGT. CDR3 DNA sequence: TGTGCCAGCAGTGAACTAGCGGGGAGAGAGACCCAGTACTTC. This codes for CASSELAGRETQYF.

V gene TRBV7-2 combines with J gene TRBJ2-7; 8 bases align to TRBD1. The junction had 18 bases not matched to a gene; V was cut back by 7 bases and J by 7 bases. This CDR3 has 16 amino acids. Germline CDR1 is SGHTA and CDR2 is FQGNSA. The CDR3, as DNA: TGTGCCAGCACCAGAAAGGGGACAGGCATAGGTATGGAGCAGTACTTC. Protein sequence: CASTRKGTGIGMEQYF.

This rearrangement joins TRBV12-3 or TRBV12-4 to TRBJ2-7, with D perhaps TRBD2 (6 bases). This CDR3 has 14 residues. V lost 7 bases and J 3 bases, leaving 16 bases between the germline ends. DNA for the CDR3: TGTGCCAGCAAGGTTGGAGGGGAGGACTACGAGCAGTACTTC. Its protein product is CASKVGGEDYEQYF.

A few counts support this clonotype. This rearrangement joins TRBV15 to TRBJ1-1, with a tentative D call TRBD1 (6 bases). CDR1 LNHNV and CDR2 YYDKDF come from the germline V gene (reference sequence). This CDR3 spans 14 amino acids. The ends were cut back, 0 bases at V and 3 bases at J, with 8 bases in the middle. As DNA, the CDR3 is TGTGCCACCAGCAGAGAAGGGGGGGACACTGAAGCTTTCTTT. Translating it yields CATSREGGDTEAFF. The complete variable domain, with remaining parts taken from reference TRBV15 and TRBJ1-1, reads DAMVIQNPRYQVTQFGKPVTLSCSQTLNHNVMYWYQQKSSQAPKLLFHYYDKDFNNEADTPDNFQSRRPNTSFCFLDIRSPGLGDTAMYLCATSREGGDTEAFFGQGTRLTVV.

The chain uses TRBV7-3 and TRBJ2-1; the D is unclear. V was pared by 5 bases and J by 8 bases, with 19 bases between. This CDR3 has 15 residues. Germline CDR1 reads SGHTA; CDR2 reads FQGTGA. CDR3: CASSVYENSVDEQFF. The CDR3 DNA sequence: TGTGCCAGCAGCGTATACGAGAACTCCGTTGATGAGCAGTTCTTC.

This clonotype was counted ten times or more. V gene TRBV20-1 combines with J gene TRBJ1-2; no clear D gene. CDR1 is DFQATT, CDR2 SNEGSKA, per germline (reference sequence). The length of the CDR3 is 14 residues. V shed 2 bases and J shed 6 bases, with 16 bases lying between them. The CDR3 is CSARPQVPAHGYTF. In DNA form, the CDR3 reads TGCAGTGCTAGACCCCAGGTTCCGGCGCATGGCTACACCTTC.

The CDR3 sequence is CATSVGVGGYTF. CDR3 in DNA: TGTGCCACCAGTGTGGGGGTCGGCGGCTACACCTTC. The genes are TRBV24-1 and TRBJ1-2; D might be TRBD1 (5 bases). V lost 5 bases to trimming and J lost 8 bases, with 11 bases between them. The CDR3 consists of 12 residues. Germline CDR1 reads KGHDR; CDR2 reads SFDVKD.

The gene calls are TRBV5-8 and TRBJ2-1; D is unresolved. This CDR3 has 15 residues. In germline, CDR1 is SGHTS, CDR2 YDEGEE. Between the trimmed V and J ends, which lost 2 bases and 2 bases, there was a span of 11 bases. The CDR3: CASSFSNRAYNEQFF. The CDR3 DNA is TGTGCCAGCAGCTTCTCCAACAGAGCCTACAATGAGCAGTTCTTC.

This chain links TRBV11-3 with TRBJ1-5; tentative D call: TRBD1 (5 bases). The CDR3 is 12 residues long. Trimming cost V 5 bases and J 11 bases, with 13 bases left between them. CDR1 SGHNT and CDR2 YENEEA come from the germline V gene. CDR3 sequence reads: CASSGGDQAQHF. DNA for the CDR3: TGTGCCAGCAGCGGGGGGGACCAAGCCCAGCATTTT.

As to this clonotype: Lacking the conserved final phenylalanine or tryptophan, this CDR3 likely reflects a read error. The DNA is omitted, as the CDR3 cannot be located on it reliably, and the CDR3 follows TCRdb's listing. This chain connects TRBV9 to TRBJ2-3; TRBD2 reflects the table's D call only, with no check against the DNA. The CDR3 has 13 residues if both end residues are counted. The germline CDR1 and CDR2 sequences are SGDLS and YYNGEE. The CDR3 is CASSVVEGGNVHV.

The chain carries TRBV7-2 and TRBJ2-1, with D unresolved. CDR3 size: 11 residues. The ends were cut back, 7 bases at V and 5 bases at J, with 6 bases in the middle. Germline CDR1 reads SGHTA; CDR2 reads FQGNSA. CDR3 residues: CASTINNEQFF. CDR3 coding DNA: TGTGCCAGCACTATAAACAATGAGCAGTTCTTC. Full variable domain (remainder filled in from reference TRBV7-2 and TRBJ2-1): GAGVSQSPSNKVTEKGKDVELRCDPISGHTALYWYRQSLGQGLEFLIYFQGNSAPDKSGLPSDRFSAERTGGSVSTLTIQRTQQEDSAVYLCASTINNEQFFGPGTRLTVL.

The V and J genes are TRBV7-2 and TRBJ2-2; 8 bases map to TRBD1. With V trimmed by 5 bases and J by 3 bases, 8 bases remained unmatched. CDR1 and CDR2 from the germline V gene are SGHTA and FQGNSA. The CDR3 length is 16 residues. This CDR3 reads CASSPPGQAYTGELFF. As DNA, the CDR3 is TGTGCCAGCAGCCCACCGGGACAGGCTTACACCGGGGAGCTGTTTTTT.

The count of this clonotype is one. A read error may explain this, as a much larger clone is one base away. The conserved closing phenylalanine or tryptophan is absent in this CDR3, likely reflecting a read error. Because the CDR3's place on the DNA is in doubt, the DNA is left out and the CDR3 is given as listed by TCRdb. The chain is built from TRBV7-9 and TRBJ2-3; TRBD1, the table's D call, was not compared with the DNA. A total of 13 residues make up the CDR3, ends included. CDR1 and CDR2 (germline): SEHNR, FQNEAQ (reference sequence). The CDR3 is CASSVDRGAPTSS.

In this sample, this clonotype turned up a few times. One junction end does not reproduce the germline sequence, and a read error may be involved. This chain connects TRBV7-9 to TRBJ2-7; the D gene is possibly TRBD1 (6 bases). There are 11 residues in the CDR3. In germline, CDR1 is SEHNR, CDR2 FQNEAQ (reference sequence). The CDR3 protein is CASSLDRVRDF. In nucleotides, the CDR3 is TGTGCCAGCAGCTTAGACAGGGTTAGAGACTTC. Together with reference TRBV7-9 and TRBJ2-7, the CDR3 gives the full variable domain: DTGVSQNPRHKITKRGQNVTFRCDPISEHNRLYWYRQTLGQGPEFLTYFQNEAQLEKSRLLSDRFSAERPKGSFSTLEIQRTEQGDSAMYLCASSLDRVRDFGPGTRLTVT.